This T cell receptor (beta chain) was sequenced during a study of cytomegalovirus exposure and HLA in healthy donors. Study observations and caveats: Excluded were some V segments that proved indistinguishable, including TRBV6-2 and TRBV6-3.

This CDR3 is built from 14 residues. CDR1 and CDR2 (germline): MNHEY, SVGAGI. Trimming took 0 bases from V and 2 from J, leaving 8 bases between them. The primer mix had 60 Vbeta and 13 Jbeta primers. Repertoires were generated with immunoSEQ multiplex PCR, while TCRdb's copy carries only in-frame clones and drops some. Here the sample spans some 150,000 clones, about 80% being singletons. Notes on this clone: The antigen is undetermined.

The chain combines TRBV6-5 with TRBJ2-7; weak D call: TRBD2 (5 bases). Specimen: PBMCs. The sequence came from a man in his forties or fifties in good health and CMV-seronegative. Written as DNA, the CDR3 is TGTGCCAGCAGTTACTCTAGCGTCCCCTACGAGCAGTACTTC. Its translation: CASSYSSVPYEQYF.